This TCR beta chain was identified in a study of CD8+ T cells in alopecia areata. As for the study in general: Once tofacitinib had been taken for 6 to 18 months, 6 months off drug followed. Study-wide points: A single nonresponder leaves the baseline CD8+ expansion link to response uncertain.

Ten or more counts support this clone. The antigen remains unidentified. The CDR3 runs 16 residues. Unmatched junction bases numbered 6, after V lost 1 base and J lost 2 bases. In germline, CDR1 is MDHEN, CDR2 SYDVKM. Described treatment: oral pan-JAK inhibitor, 5-10 mg twice daily. Obtained from alopecia areata patients were lesional scalp punch biopsies along with peripheral blood. As the sequencing template, cDNA was produced by extracting RNA and reverse transcribing it. The protocol was immunoSEQ multiplex PCR, while the TCRdb copy is restricted to in-frame clones and leaves out a portion. The sample yields over 150,000 clones, 50% to 60% seen once.

The TCR was taken from a human donor with alopecia areata. The chain carries TRBV28 and TRBJ2-3; 7 bases align to TRBD2. Source: CD4+ T cells sorted from blood, taken at week 4, from a patient treated with tofacitinib. CDR3 nucleotides: TGTGCCAGCAGTTTATTTAGCGGGCGTAACACAGATACGCAGTATTTT. It specifies CASSLFSGRNTDTQYF. Full variable domain (missing parts from reference TRBV28 and TRBJ2-3): DVKVTQSSRYLVKRTGEKVFLECVQDMDHENMFWYRQDPGLGLRLIYFSYDVKMKEKGDIPEGYSVSREKKERFSLILESASTNQTSMYLCASSLFSGRNTDTQYFGPGTRLTVL.